Following are 23 T cell receptor beta chains from one sample sequenced in a study of regulatory T cells listed by TCRdb under 2018. The method was the immunoSEQ multiplex PCR assay. For the multiplex PCR, 52 forward TRBV primers and 13 reverse TRBJ primers were used, and amplification bias was corrected with both assay-based and computational methods. The clones in this table, taken by TCRdb from immuneACCESS, are in-frame only. Not every clone is retained; where verified, under half of the shortfall comes from an unresolved V gene, and the cause of the rest is unknown. In all, the sample holds approximately 37,000 clones, and about 89% of those were seen once. The biggest ten clones account for 2.4% of the sample. Paper-wide results and their limitations: Hydrophobic residues at CDR3 positions 6 and 7 were enriched in conventional CD4+ T cells from CD3G-deficient patients, suggesting more self-reactive specificities.

Which antigens these TCRs recognize remains unknown. Sequenced sample: conventional CD4+ T cells sorted from blood. The origin of the receptors is a person under 35 with CD3G deficiency.

The V gene is TRBV13, the J gene TRBJ2-1; D might be TRBD2 (7 bases). Per the germline V gene, CDR1 is PRHDT and CDR2 is FYEKMQ (reference sequence). The CDR3 sequence is 15 residues long. Trimming shortened V by 2 bases and J by 10 bases, and 18 bases separated the two germline ends. Written as DNA, the CDR3 is TGTGCCAGCAGCTTAAAACAGGGCCTGGGAGGGGAGCAGTTCTTC. It specifies CASSLKQGLGGEQFF.

V usage is TRBV7-9 and J usage is TRBJ2-5, with 12 bases lining up with TRBD2. The V and J ends lost 4 bases and 5 bases, in that order; junction bases with no gene match: 5. The germline V gene has CDR1 SEHNR and CDR2 FQNEAQ (reference sequence). This CDR3 is 15 amino acids long. CDR3 region: CASSSGLAGLETQYF. For the CDR3, the DNA is TGTGCCAGCAGCTCCGGACTAGCGGGACTGGAGACCCAGTACTTC.

The chain employs TRBV7-8 and TRBJ1-6, with D unclear. The ends were cut back, 2 bases at V and 7 bases at J, with 6 bases in the middle. CDR3 size: 13 residues. The germline V gene has CDR1 SGHVS and CDR2 FQNEAQ. The CDR3 nucleotides read TGTGCCAGCAGCTTATCGGGGAATTCACCCCTCCACTTT. This encodes CASSLSGNSPLHF.

The rearrangement joins TRBV11-2 to TRBJ2-7; D possibly corresponds to TRBD1 (6 bases). Germline V CDR1 and CDR2: SGHAT, FQNNGV. The CDR3 has 14 amino acids. The V gene lost 5 bases and the J gene lost 3 bases, with 14 bases spanning the gap. DNA of the CDR3: TGTGCCAGCAGCACCTCCACAGGGAACTACGAGCAGTACTTC. This gives the protein CASSTSTGNYEQYF.

This clone was found a few times. The CDR3 loop is CASSLKTDEQYF. CDR3 nucleotide sequence: TGTGCCAGCAGTTTAAAAACTGACGAGCAGTACTTC. The chain couples TRBV28 to TRBJ2-7, with D hard to call. Trimming took off 2 bases at V and 5 bases at J, with 7 bases between the two ends. Germline loops: CDR1 MDHEN, CDR2 SYDVKM. The CDR3 loop spans 12 amino acids.

In its sample, this clone was seen once. The same CDR3 is also encoded by other DNA sequences in this sample. The chain is built from TRBV7-9 and TRBJ2-3; 11 bases line up with TRBD2. V lost 4 bases to trimming and J lost 5 bases; unmatched junction nucleotides: 2. The length of the CDR3 is 14 residues. Germline V lookup: CDR1 SEHNR, CDR2 FQNEAQ (reference sequence). CDR3 amino acids: CASSSTSGRDTQYF. For the CDR3, the DNA is TGTGCCAGCAGCTCAACTAGCGGGAGAGATACGCAGTATTTT. Full variable domain (outside the CDR3, taken from reference TRBV7-9 and TRBJ2-3): DTGVSQNPRHKITKRGQNVTFRCDPISEHNRLYWYRQTLGQGPEFLTYFQNEAQLEKSRLLSDRFSAERPKGSFSTLEIQRTEQGDSAMYLCASSSTSGRDTQYFGPGTRLTVL.

The chain couples TRBV6-1 to TRBJ1-2; 10 bases align to TRBD1. CDR3 size: 17 residues. V trimming: 3 bases; J trimming: 4 bases; junction bases outside the gene matches: 11. Germline V gene lookup returns CDR1 MNHNS and CDR2 SASEGT. The CDR3 region has the DNA TGTGCCAGCAGTGACCCTTCCCGGGACAGGGGAACCTATGGCTACACCTTC. This translates into CASSDPSRDRGTYGYTF.

This sequence joins TRBV6-1 and TRBJ1-5; possible D gene TRBD1, 5 bases. CDR3 length: 14 amino acids. Germline loops: CDR1 MNHNS, CDR2 SASEGT. V was clipped by 5 bases and J by 6 bases, with 14 bases between them. The CDR3 region is CASSTRRQGQPQHF. DNA of the CDR3: TGTGCCAGCAGTACCAGGAGGCAGGGTCAGCCCCAGCATTTT.

The chain couples TRBV11-2 to TRBJ2-5, with D possibly TRBD2 on 6 matching bases. The CDR3 covers 15 residues. Deletions cut 3 bases from V and 5 bases from J, with 16 bases between. Germline V CDR1 and CDR2: SGHAT, FQNNGV. The CDR3 nucleotides are TGTGCCAGCAGCTTCCAAGGCGGAGCGGGCGAGACCCAGTACTTC. Translation gives CASSFQGGAGETQYF.

The chain combines TRBV10-3 with TRBJ1-5; no definite D call. The V and J ends lost 4 bases and 4 bases respectively, with 8 bases between them. CDR3 length equals 13 residues. CDR1 ENHRY and CDR2 SYGVKD come from the germline V gene. CDR3 region: CAISAGANQPQHF. The DNA for the CDR3 is TGTGCCATCAGTGCGGGAGCTAATCAGCCCCAGCATTTT.

The V call is TRBV30, the J call TRBJ2-4, with D possibly TRBD1 on 5 matching bases. Trimming cost V 2 bases and J 8 bases, with 10 bases left between them. The germline gives CDR1 GTSNPN, CDR2 SVGIG (reference sequence). This CDR3 has 12 amino acids. CDR3 DNA sequence: TGTGCCTGGAGTCACTTAGGGGACATTCAGTACTTC. This translates into CAWSHLGDIQYF.

V and J are TRBV5-1 and TRBJ2-5; TRBD2 agrees at 7 bases. With V trimmed by 4 bases and J by 5 bases, 11 bases remained unmatched. The CDR3 is 15 amino acids. CDR1 SGHRS and CDR2 YFSETQ come from the germline V gene. The CDR3 DNA is TGCGCCAGCAGCCTCGGGGCGGGAGAGTGGGAGACCCAGTACTTC. This encodes CASSLGAGEWETQYF.

The chain combines TRBV7-8 with TRBJ1-2; TRBD1 matches at 7 bases. This CDR3 spans 13 amino acids. The germline V gene has CDR1 SGHVS and CDR2 FQNEAQ. V trimming: 5 bases; J trimming: 3 bases; junction bases outside the gene matches: 3. The CDR3 bases are TGTGCCAGCAGCCCTGACAGGGACTATGGCTACACCTTC. Its protein is CASSPDRDYGYTF.

The V call is TRBV19, the J call TRBJ1-1, with D possibly matching TRBD1 (5 bases). Germline V gene data show CDR1 as LNHDA and CDR2 as SQIVND (reference sequence). The CDR3 runs 13 residues. V was cut by 6 bases and J by 0 bases, with 8 bases left in between. CDR3 bases: TGTGCCAGTAGAGGGGAAATGAACACTGAAGCTTTCTTT. This translates into CASRGEMNTEAFF.

The CDR3 DNA sequence: TGTGCCAGCAGCCCCCCCCCTCCGGGTGGCTACACCTTC. Protein sequence: CASSPPPPGGYTF. This chain joins TRBV28 and TRBJ1-2; the D is unclear. The CDR3 runs to 13 residues. The ends were cut back, 6 bases at V and 7 bases at J, with 15 bases in the middle. CDR1 MDHEN and CDR2 SYDVKM come from the germline V gene.

The V call is TRBV10-3, the J call TRBJ2-7, with no clear D. Germline V gives CDR1 ENHRY, CDR2 SYGVKD. The CDR3 is 12 amino acids. V was trimmed by 11 bases and J by 6 bases, leaving 17 bases between them. The CDR3 here is CASSPAIGEQYF. As DNA, the CDR3 is TGTGCCTCCTCCCCCGCGATTGGCGAGCAGTACTTC.

The chain uses TRBV27 and TRBJ2-1; TRBD2 matches 11 bases. Germline CDR1 MNHEY, CDR2 SMNVEV (reference sequence). CDR3 length: 15 amino acids. After removal of 6 bases from V and 5 bases from J, the junction contained 6 bases not matched to a gene. CDR3 region: CASRSGTSGHNEQFF. CDR3 DNA: TGTGCCAGCAGATCCGGGACTAGCGGCCACAATGAGCAGTTCTTC.

The V and J genes are TRBV7-8 and TRBJ2-2; 8 bases map to TRBD1. Germline V CDR1 and CDR2: SGHVS, FQNEAQ. The junction had 11 bases not matched to a gene; V was cut back by 4 bases and J by 4 bases. This CDR3 spans 17 amino acids. The CDR3 reads CASSSGAGGVGTGELFF. The CDR3 DNA reads as TGTGCCAGCAGCTCAGGGGCAGGGGGCGTAGGCACCGGGGAGCTGTTTTTT.

This chain joins TRBV5-1 and TRBJ2-1; weak D call: TRBD1 (7 bases). The germline V and J ends were trimmed by 2 bases and 0 bases, with 9 bases remaining between them. The CDR3 runs 15 residues. Germline CDR1 and CDR2: SGHRS and YFSETQ. The CDR3 DNA reads as TGCGCCAGCAGCTTTCAGGGGGGCTCCTACAATGAGCAGTTCTTC. This sequence encodes CASSFQGGSYNEQFF.

This chain connects TRBV19 to TRBJ2-6; 7 bases agree with TRBD2. The V segment lost 10 bases and the J segment 0 bases; nucleotides outside the gene matches: 9. CDR3 length equals 16 residues. Germline lookup yields CDR1 LNHDA and CDR2 SQIVND (reference sequence). The CDR3 sequence: CATKASGGSGANVLTF. The CDR3 bases are TGTGCCACAAAGGCTAGCGGAGGCTCTGGGGCCAACGTCCTGACTTTC.

The chain uses TRBV28 and TRBJ2-7; D gene uncertain. Germline V lookup: CDR1 MDHEN, CDR2 SYDVKM. V lost 2 bases and J 2 bases, leaving 10 bases between the germline ends. The CDR3 sequence is 14 residues long. The CDR3 here is CASSLNQVPYEQYF. In DNA form, the CDR3 reads TGTGCCAGCAGTTTAAATCAGGTTCCCTACGAGCAGTACTTC.

The chain joins TRBV7-2 to TRBJ1-1; 7 nucleotides match TRBD1. V trimming: 4 bases; J trimming: 4 bases; junction bases outside the gene matches: 3. Germline V CDR1 and CDR2: SGHTA, FQGNSA. This CDR3 has 13 residues. The CDR3 reads CASSSQGGTEAFF. CDR3 sequence (DNA): TGTGCCAGCAGCTCCCAGGGGGGCACTGAAGCTTTCTTT.

V is TRBV10-1 and J is TRBJ2-7; 7 bases are a match to TRBD1. This CDR3 contains 15 residues. The germline V gene encodes CDR1 WNHNN and CDR2 SYGVQD (reference sequence). V shed 5 bases and J 0 bases; nucleotides not matched to a gene: 7. CDR3 in DNA: TGCGCCAGCAGTTGGGACAGTGAAAGCTCCTACGAGCAGTACTTC. Translation: CASSWDSESSYEQYF.